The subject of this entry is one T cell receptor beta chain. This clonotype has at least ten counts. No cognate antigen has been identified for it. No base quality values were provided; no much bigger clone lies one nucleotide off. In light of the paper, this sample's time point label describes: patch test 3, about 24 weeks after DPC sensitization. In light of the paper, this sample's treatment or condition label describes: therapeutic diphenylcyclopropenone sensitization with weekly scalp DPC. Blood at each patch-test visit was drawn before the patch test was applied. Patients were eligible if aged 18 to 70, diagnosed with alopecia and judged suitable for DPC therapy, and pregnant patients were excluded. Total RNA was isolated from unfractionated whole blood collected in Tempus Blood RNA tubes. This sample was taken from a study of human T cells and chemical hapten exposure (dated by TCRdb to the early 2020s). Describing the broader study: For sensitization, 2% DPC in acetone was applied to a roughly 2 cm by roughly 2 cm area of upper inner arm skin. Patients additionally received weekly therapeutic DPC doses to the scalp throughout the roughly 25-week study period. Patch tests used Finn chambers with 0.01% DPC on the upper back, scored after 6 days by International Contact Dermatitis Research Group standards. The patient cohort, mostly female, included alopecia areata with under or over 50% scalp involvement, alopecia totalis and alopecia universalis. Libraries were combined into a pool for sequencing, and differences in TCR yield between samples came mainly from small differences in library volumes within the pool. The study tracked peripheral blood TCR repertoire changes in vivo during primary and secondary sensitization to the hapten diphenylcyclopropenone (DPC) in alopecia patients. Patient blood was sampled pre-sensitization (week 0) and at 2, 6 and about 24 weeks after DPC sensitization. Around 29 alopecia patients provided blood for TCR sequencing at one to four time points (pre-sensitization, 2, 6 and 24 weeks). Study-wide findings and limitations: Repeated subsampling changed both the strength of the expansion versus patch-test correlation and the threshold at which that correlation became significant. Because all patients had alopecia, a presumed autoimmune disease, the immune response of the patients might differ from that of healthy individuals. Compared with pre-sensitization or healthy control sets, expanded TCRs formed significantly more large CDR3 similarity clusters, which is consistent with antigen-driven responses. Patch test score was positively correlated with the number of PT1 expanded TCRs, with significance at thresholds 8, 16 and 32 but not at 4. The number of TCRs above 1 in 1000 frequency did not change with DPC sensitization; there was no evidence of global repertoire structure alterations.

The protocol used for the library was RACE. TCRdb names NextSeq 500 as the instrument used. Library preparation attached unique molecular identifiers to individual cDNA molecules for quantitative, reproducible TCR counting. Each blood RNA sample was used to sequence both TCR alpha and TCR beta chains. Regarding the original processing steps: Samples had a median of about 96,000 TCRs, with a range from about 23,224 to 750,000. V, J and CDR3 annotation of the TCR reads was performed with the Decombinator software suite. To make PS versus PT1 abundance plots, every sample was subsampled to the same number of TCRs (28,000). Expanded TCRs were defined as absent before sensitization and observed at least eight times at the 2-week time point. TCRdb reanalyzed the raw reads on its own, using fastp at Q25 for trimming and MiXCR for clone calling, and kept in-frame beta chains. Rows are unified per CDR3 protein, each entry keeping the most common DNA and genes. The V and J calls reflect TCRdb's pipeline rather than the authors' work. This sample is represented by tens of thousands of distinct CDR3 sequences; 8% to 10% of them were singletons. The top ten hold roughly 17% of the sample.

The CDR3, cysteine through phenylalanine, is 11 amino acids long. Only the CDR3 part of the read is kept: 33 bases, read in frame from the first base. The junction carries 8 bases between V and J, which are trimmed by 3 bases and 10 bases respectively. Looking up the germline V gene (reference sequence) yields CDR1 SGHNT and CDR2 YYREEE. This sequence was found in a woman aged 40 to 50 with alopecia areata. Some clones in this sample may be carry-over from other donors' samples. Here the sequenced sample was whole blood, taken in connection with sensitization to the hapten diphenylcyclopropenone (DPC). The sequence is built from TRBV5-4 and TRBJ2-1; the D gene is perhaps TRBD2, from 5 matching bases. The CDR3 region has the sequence CASSSGVEQFF. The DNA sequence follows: TGTGCCAGCAGCTCCGGGGTCGAGCAGTTCTTC.